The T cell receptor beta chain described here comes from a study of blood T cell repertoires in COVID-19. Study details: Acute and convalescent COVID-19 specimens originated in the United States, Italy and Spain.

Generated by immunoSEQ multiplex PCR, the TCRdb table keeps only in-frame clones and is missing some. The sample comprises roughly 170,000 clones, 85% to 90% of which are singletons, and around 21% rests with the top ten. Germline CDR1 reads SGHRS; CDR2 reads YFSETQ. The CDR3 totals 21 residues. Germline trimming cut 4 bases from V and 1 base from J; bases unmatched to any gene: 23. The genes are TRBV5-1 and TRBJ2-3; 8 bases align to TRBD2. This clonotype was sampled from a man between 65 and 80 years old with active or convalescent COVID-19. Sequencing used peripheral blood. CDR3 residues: CASSLNPGSGSPLLGTDTQYF. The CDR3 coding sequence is TGCGCCAGCAGCCTCAATCCCGGCAGCGGGAGCCCTCTCCTTGGCACAGATACGCAGTATTTT.